This T cell receptor (beta chain) was identified during a study of cytomegalovirus exposure and HLA in healthy donors. Study findings and constraints: A later analysis linked a missense variant in DCLRE1C to the trimming of TCR beta V and J genes. The study assumed roughly uniform donor sequencing depth for presence/absence analyses. When analyzed later, the rates of TCR association showed variation by HLA locus, with DRB1 the most and HLA-C the fewest. In a later analysis, several top co-occurrence clusters appeared linked to parvovirus B19, influenza, CMV and Epstein-Barr virus.

Comment on this clone: The antigen is not known.

Both 60 Vbeta primers and 13 Jbeta primers went into the PCR. Clones were read by immunoSEQ multiplex PCR, and TCRdb kept only the in-frame ones, dropping some. The data hold roughly 100,000 clones, with more than 75% observed a single time. The sample taken for sequencing was PBMCs. The TCR sequence derives from a woman aged 18-29 years in good health and CMV-seropositive.

CDR3 in DNA: TGTGCCAGCAGTGAATTGGGGAGCGGGAGAGAAAACTACGAGCAGTACTTC. Its translation: CASSELGSGRENYEQYF. V is TRBV25-1 and J is TRBJ2-7; 8 nucleotides agree with TRBD2. CDR1 is MGHDK, CDR2 SYGVNS, per germline. The V segment lost 1 base and the J segment 3 bases; nucleotides outside the gene matches: 11. This CDR3 has 17 residues.